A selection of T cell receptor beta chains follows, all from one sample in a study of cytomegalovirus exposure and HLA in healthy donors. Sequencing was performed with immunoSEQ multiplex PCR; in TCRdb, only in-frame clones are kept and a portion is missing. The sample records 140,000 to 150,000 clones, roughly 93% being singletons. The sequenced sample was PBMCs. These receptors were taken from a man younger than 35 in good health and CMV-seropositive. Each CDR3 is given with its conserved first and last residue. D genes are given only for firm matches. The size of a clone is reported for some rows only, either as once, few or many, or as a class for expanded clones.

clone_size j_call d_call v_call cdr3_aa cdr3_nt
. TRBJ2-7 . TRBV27 CASSLSGDTLYEQYF TGTGCCAGCAGTTTATCGGGGGACACTCTCTACGAGCAGTACTTC
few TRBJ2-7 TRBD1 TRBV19 CASSAGAGGSYEQYF TGTGCCAGTAGTGCTGGGGCAGGGGGCTCGTACGAGCAGTACTTC
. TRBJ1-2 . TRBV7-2 CASSLYPGTYGYTF TGTGCCAGCAGCTTATACCCAGGGACTTATGGCTACACCTTC
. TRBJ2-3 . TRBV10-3 CAISESPRADTQYF TGTGCCATCAGTGAGTCCCCCCGGGCAGATACGCAGTATTTT
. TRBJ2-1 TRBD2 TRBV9 CASSAGVGLAATWYEQFF TGTGCCAGCAGCGCTGGGGTGGGGCTAGCGGCGACCTGGTATGAGCAGTTCTTC
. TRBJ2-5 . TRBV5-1 CASSFEETQYF TGCGCCAGCAGCTTCGAAGAGACCCAGTACTTC
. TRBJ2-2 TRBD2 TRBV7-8 CASSLDGRGTGELFF TGTGCCAGCAGCTTAGACGGGAGGGGCACCGGGGAGCTGTTTTTT
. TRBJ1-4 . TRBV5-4 CASSGGDNEKLFF TGTGCCAGCAGCGGGGGGGATAATGAAAAACTGTTTTTT
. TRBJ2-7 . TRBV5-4 CASSPGAKRTDEQYF TGTGCCAGCAGCCCTGGGGCAAAAAGAACCGACGAGCAGTACTTC
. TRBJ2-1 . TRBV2 CASSERREQFF TGTGCCAGCAGTGAACGGAGGGAGCAGTTCTTC
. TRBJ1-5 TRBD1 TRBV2 CASSALGQGNQPQHF TGTGCCAGCAGTGCGCTAGGACAGGGTAATCAGCCCCAGCATTTT
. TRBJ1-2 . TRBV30 CAWSVGGGGGYTF TGTGCCTGGAGTGTCGGAGGGGGGGGTGGCTACACCTTC
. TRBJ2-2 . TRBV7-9 CASSVGLPYTGELFF TGTGCCAGCAGCGTCGGACTCCCCTACACCGGGGAGCTGTTTTTT
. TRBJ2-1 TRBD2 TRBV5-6 CASSYSSLAGNNEQFF TGTGCCAGCAGCTACTCATCCCTAGCGGGAAACAATGAGCAGTTCTTC
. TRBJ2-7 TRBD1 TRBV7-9 CASSSGTVRSF TGTGCCAGCAGCTCGGGGACAGTCAGGTCCTTC
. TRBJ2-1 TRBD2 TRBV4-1 CASSRTGTSGYNEQFF TGCGCCAGCAGCCGAACCGGGACTAGCGGATACAATGAGCAGTTCTTC
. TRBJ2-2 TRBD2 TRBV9 CASSPTSGNTGELFF TGTGCCAGCAGCCCTACTAGCGGGAACACCGGGGAGCTGTTTTTT
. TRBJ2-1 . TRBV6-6 CASKGDNEQFF TGTGCCAGCAAGGGGGACAATGAGCAGTTCTTC
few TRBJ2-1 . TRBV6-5 CASSFIPAGPYNEQFF TGTGCCAGCAGTTTCATCCCAGCGGGTCCCTACAATGAGCAGTTCTTC
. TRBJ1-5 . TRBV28 CASSLQVTEQPQHF TGTGCCAGCAGCCTACAGGTTACGGAACAGCCCCAGCATTTT
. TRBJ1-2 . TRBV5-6 CASSLAGGYGYTF TGTGCCAGCAGCTTGGCGGGGGGTTATGGCTACACCTTC
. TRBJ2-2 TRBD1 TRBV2 CASTVGQRVGGELFF TGTGCCAGCACAGTGGGACAGAGGGTCGGCGGGGAGCTGTTTTTT